The sequence of this T cell receptor beta chain was determined in a study of graft-versus-host responses after intestinal transplantation. At the level of the study: Transplant types were multivisceral, liver-intestinal, or isolated intestinal. Anti-thymocyte globulin induction, then tacrolimus and steroids for about three years, went to all recipients. The study's findings and limits: Among circulating GvH clones, peak levels were associated with early post-transplant declines in HvG clones. Detection of GvH clones occurred in recipient marrow, and some had their first appearance in ileum or blood.

A few counts support this clone. The antigen is undetermined. Germline CDR1 reads MNHNS; CDR2 reads SASEGT. The CDR3 is made up of 14 amino acids. Germline trimming cut 8 bases from V and 10 bases from J; bases unmatched to any gene: 10. The repertoire was sequenced with immunoSEQ multiplex PCR; TCRdb's copy has only in-frame clones and lacks some. The table has roughly 90,000 clones, 88% seen once; the top ten hold 0.28%. The receptor was derived from a human donor who was the organ donor for an intestinal transplant. This rearrangement joins TRBV6-1 to TRBJ1-6; 8 bases agree with TRBD1. The sample consisted of unstimulated CD4+ T cells sorted from spleen or lymph node cells, taken before transplant. The CDR3 DNA is TGTGCCAGCGGAACGGGACAGGAGGAGTCACCCCTCCACTTT. Its protein product is CASGTGQEESPLHF.